Included here is one T cell receptor beta chain sequence, with context. The antigen it binds to is not known. No much larger clonotype is one base removed from it; base qualities were not supplied. Peripheral blood CD8+ and CD4+ T cells from healthy donors, Susac syndrome patients and multiple sclerosis patients were profiled by high-throughput TCR beta sequencing. The Susac syndrome patients fulfilled recently defined diagnostic criteria for either definite or probable disease. Bulk CD8+ and CD4+ T cells were purified by magnetic negative isolation, while CD8+ TEMRA cells were enriched using FACS. Blood was collected in EDTA tubes and processed within 24 hours, with PBMCs isolated through density gradient centrifugation. PBMCs intended for TCR sequencing were cryopreserved in liquid nitrogen and were subsequently thawed in a 37 degrees C water bath. A purity of at least 90% was achieved for sorted or isolated CD4+, CD8+ and CD8+ TEMRA cells.

Reading the germline V gene gives CDR1 KGHSH and CDR2 LQKENI. The CDR3 starts with the cysteine, ends with the phenylalanine, and has 16 residues. CDR3 DNA only is kept here, 48 bases in frame from base 1. V ends up 3 bases short and J 2 bases short, with an unmatched junction base count of 5. This specimen belongs to a study of CD8 T cells in Susac syndrome (dated by TCRdb to between 2019 and 2020). Context from the whole study: Of the Susac syndrome patients who were sequenced, more than five had clinically active disease and fewer than ten were in clinical remission. At blood withdrawal, Susac syndrome patients were either therapy-naive, taking corticosteroids (in some cases with IVIg as well), or taking IVIg alone. The study used repertoire sequencing to test whether antigen drove CD8+ T cell activation and differentiation in Susac syndrome.

Study-level results and caveats: The number of individuals in the TCR sequencing and HLA analysis was recognized as being relatively small. No clonal expansion was detected in the CD4+ T cell repertoire of Susac syndrome patients.

RNA was extracted using the RNeasy kit, and roughly 0.5 to 1 microgram was reverse transcribed with random hexamers. TCR beta CDR3 regions were amplified with the immunoSEQ multiplex PCR assay covering 54 Vbeta and 13 Jbeta segments. To correct PCR amplification bias, a synthetic template baseline was used for both primer optimization and computational correction. Regarding the original processing steps: Only productive sequences were kept, with reads annotated to V, D and J genes according to IMGT and analyzed in immunoSEQ Analyzer. Clonality was calculated as one minus the Shannon entropy normalized by log2 of the number of productive unique sequences. For each patient and control, public and private clones were evaluated among the 100 most prevalent clones. Susac-specific clones were defined as absent from healthy and MS cohorts, around 970 published viral clones and other ImmuneACCESS disease sequences. The public sequencing data were trimmed at Q25 with fastp and processed into clonotypes with MiXCR by TCRdb, which kept only in-frame beta chains. Under each unique CDR3 protein, matching rows form one entry showing the most common genes and DNA. The V and J calls, along with clone size, are taken from TCRdb and not from the paper's own processing. For this sample there are approximately 190,000 distinct CDR3 sequences; approximately 96% appear just once. The ten largest clones represent around 0.1% of the sample.

The V gene is TRBV18 and the J gene is TRBJ2-1, with 9 bases matching TRBD2. Sequences were obtained from CD4+ T cells from PBMCs. The receptor's source is a human donor with Susac syndrome. The nucleotide sequence reads TGTGCCAGCTCACCCCCAGGCGGGGGGGCCTACAATGAGCAGTTCTTC. This sequence encodes CASSPPGGGAYNEQFF.